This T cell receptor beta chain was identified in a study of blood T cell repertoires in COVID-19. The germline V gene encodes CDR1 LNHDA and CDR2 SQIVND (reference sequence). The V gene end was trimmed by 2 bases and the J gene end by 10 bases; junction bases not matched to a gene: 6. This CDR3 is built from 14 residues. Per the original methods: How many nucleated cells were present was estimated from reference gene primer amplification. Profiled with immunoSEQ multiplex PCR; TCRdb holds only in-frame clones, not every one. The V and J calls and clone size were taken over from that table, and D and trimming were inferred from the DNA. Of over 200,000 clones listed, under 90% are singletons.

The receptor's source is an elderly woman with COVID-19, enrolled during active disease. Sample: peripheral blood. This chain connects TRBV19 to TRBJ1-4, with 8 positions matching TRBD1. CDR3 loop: CASSISDRARKLFF. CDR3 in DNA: TGTGCCAGTAGTATATCGGACAGGGCTCGAAAACTGTTTTTT.